The present entry profiles one TCR beta chain with its context. The data stem from a study of T cell clones after liver transplantation. Study-wide background: Tolerant meant at least one year fully off immunosuppression without liver enzymes above twice normal.

TCRdb's table, derived via immunoSEQ multiplex PCR, lists solely in-frame clones and lacks some. The sample has more than 9,000 clones, 78% seen once; the top ten hold roughly 50%. The source is a human patient who received a liver transplant. Part of the T cell pool may stem from the graft donor. The sample in question was CD8+ T cells from blood, obtained at the 22-month timepoint.

CDR3 DNA: TGTGCCAGCACCGATAGGCACAGTAGCACCGGGGAGCTGTTTTTT. It yields the protein CASTDRHSSTGELFF. The V gene is TRBV2, the J gene TRBJ2-2, with D unresolved. V was trimmed by 7 bases and J by 4 bases, leaving 16 bases between them. The CDR3 totals 15 residues. Germline CDR1 is SNHLY and CDR2 is FYNNEI. The entire variable domain, with the rest obtained from reference TRBV2 and TRBJ2-2, is as follows: EPEVTQTPSHQVTQMGQEVILRCVPISNHLYFYWYRQILGQKVEFLVSFYNNEISEKSEIFDDQFSVERPDGSNFTLKIRSTKLEDSAMYFCASTDRHSSTGELFFGEGSRLTVL.